This T cell receptor beta chain is drawn from a study of cytomegalovirus exposure and HLA in healthy donors. Study findings and constraints: As immune exposure information, only CMV serostatus was available.

With 60 Vbeta and 13 Jbeta primers, the PCR was carried out. Data came from immunoSEQ multiplex PCR; TCRdb stores just in-frame clones and leaves some out. This table holds about 140,000 clones, approximately 80% found once. In the case of this clone: Its antigen remains unidentified.

Material for sequencing was PBMCs. This receptor was identified in a man aged 45 to 65 in good health and CMV-seronegative.

CDR3 bases: TGTGCCAGCAGCAAAGCACAGGGTTCCTACGAGCAGTACTTC. As protein: CASSKAQGSYEQYF. The gene calls are TRBV21-1 and TRBJ2-7; no DNA check was done on the table's D call, TRBD1. TRBV21-1 counts as a pseudogene. This CDR3 spans 14 amino acids.